This T cell receptor (beta chain) appears in the sequencing data of a study of cytomegalovirus exposure and HLA in healthy donors. Study observations and caveats: Based on reports, TCR beta sequences accurately predicted HLA-A and HLA-B alleles for most subjects.

60 Vbeta and 13 Jbeta primers were used in PCR. Data came from immunoSEQ multiplex PCR; TCRdb stores just in-frame clones and leaves some out. The sample holds about 250,000 clones, approximately 70% seen once. To note about this clone: Its antigen is not known.

The CDR3 has 13 residues. V lost 6 bases to trimming and J lost 3 bases, with 11 bases between them. CDR1 is KGHSH, CDR2 LQKENI, per germline. Donors likely had unrecorded immune exposures despite being nominally healthy when sampled. The chain couples TRBV18 to TRBJ1-1; D possibly corresponds to TRBD1 (6 bases). Sequenced input: PBMCs. This TCR came from a female donor in good health and CMV-seronegative. CDR3 loop: CASSLDSYTEAFF. The CDR3 DNA is TGTGCCAGCTCCCTGGACAGTTACACTGAAGCTTTCTTT.